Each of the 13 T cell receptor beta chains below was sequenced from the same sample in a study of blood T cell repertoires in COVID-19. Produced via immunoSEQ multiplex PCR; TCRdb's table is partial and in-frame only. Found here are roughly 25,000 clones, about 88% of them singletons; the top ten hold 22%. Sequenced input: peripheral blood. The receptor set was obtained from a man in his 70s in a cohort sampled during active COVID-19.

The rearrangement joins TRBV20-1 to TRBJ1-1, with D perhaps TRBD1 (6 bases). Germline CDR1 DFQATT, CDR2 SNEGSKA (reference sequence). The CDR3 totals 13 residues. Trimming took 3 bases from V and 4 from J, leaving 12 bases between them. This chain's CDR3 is CSASITGRTEAFF. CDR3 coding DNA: TGCAGTGCTAGTATTACAGGGCGCACTGAAGCTTTCTTT.

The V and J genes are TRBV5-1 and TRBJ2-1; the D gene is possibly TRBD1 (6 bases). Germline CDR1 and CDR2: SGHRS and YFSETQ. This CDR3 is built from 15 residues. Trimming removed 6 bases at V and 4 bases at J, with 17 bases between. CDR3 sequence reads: CASTSGGQSYNEQFF. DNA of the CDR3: TGCGCCAGCACCTCGGGCGGACAGAGTTACAATGAGCAGTTCTTC.

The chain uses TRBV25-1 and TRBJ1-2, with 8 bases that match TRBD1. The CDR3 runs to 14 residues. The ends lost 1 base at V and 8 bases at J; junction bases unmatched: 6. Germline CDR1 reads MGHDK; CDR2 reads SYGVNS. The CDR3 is CASSEWVQGAGYTF. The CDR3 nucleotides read TGTGCCAGCAGTGAATGGGTCCAGGGGGCGGGCTACACCTTC.

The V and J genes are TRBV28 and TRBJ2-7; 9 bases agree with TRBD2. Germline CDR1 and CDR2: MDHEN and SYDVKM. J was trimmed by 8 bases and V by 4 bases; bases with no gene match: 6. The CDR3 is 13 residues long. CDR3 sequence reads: CASSSGLARQQYF. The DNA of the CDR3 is TGTGCCAGCAGTTCAGGACTAGCGAGGCAGCAGTACTTC.

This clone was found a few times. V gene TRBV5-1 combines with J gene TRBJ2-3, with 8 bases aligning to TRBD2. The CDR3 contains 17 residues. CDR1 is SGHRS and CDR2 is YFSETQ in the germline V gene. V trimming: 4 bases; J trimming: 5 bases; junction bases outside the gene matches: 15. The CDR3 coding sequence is TGCGCCAGCAGCCGTATCTCGTCAAGCGGGAGCGGAGATACGCAGTATTTT. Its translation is CASSRISSSGSGDTQYF.

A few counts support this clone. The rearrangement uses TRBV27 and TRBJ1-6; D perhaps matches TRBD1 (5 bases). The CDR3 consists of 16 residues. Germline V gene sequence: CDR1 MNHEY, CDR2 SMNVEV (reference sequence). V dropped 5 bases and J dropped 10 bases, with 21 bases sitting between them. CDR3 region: CASSLGGGPYLSPLHF. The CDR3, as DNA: TGTGCCAGCAGTCTGGGGGGGGGACCCTACCTATCACCCCTCCACTTT.

CDR3 in DNA: TGTGCCAGCAGTTTCAACAGGAACACTGAAGCTTTCTTT. Translation: CASSFNRNTEAFF. The V call is TRBV27, the J call TRBJ1-1; unclear D gene. Trimming took 3 bases from V and 1 from J, leaving 6 bases between them. CDR3 length: 13 amino acids. The germline V gene has CDR1 MNHEY and CDR2 SMNVEV (reference sequence).

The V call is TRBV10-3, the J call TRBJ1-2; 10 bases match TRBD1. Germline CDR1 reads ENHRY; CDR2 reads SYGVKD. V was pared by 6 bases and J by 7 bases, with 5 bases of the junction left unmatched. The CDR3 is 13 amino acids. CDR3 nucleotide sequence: TGTGCCATCAGGAAGGACAGGGGGGGTGGCTACACCTTC. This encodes CAIRKDRGGGYTF.

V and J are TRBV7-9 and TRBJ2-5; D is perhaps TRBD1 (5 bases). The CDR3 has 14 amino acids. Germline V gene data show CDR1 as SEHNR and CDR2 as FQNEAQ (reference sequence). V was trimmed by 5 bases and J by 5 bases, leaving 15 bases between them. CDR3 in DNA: TGTGCCAGCAGCCATCGGGCAGGGTGGGAGACCCAGTACTTC. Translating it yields CASSHRAGWETQYF.

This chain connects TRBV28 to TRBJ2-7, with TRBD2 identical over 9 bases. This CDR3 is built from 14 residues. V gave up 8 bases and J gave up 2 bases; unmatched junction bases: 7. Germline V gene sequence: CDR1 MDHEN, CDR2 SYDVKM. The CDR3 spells CASCKAGGPYEQYF. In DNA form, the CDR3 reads TGTGCCAGCTGTAAGGCGGGAGGGCCCTACGAGCAGTACTTC.

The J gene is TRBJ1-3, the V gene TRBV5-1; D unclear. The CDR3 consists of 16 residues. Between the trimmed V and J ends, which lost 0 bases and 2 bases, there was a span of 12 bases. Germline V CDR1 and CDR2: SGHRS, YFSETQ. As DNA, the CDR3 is TGCGCCAGCAGCTTGGGCAGGCCAACTCCTGGAAACACCATATATTTT. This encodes CASSLGRPTPGNTIYF.

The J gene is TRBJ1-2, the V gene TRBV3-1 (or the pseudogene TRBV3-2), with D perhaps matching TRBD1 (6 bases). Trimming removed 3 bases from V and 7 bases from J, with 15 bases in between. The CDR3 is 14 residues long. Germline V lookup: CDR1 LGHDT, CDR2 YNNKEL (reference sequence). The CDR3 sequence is CASSHLQGRFGYTF. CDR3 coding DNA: TGTGCCAGCAGCCACCTACAGGGAAGGTTTGGCTACACCTTC.

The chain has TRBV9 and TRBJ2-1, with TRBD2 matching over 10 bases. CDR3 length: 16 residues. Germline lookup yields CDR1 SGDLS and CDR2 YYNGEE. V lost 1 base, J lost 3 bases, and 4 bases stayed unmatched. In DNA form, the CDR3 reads TGTGCCAGCAGCGTAAGGGCTAGCGGGAGCTACAATGAGCAGTTCTTC. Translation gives CASSVRASGSYNEQFF.